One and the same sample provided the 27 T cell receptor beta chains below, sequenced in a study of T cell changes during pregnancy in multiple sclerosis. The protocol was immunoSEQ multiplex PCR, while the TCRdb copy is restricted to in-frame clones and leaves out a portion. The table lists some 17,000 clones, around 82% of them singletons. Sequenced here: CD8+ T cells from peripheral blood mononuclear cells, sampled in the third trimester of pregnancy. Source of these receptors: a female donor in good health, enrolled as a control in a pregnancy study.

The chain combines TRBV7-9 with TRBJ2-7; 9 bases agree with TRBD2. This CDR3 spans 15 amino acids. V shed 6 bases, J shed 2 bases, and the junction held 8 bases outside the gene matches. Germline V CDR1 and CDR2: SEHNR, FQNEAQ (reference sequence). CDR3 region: CASSPRLAETYEQYF. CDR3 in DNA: TGTGCCAGCAGTCCCAGACTAGCGGAGACCTACGAGCAGTACTTC.

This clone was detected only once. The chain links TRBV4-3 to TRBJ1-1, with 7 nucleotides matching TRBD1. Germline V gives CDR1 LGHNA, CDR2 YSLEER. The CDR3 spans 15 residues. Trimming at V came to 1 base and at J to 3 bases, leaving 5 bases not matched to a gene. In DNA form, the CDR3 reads TGCGCCAGCAGCCAAGCTACAGGGACAGACACTGAAGCTTTCTTT. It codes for CASSQATGTDTEAFF.

CDR3 amino acids: CAFLFRDRAEKLFF. The CDR3 DNA sequence: TGTGCCTTCCTATTCCGGGACAGGGCGGAAAAACTGTTTTTT. The chain employs TRBV30 and TRBJ1-4; 9 bases agree with TRBD1. Trimming took 7 bases from V and 8 from J; bases not matched to a gene: 11. Looked up from germline, CDR1 is GTSNPN and CDR2 is SVGIG (reference sequence). The CDR3 runs to 14 residues.

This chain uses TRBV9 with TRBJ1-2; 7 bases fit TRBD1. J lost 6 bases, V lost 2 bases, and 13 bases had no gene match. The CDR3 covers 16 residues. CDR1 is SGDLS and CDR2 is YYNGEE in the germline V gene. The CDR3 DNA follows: TGTGCCAGCAGCGTTAGACCCACGGGACAGCGGAATGGCTACACCTTC. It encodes CASSVRPTGQRNGYTF.

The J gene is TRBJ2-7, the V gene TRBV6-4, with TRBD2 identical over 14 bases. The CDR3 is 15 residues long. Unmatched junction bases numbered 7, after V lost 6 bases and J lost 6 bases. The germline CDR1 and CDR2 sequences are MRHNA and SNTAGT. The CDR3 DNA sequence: TGTGCCAGCAGCCCCGGGACTAGCGGGAGTGGCGAGCAGTACTTC. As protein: CASSPGTSGSGEQYF.

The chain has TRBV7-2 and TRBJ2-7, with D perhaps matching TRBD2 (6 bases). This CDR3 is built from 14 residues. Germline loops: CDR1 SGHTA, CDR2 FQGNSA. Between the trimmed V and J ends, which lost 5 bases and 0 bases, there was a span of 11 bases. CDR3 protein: CASSLAGSSYEQYF. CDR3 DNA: TGTGCCAGCAGCCTGGCGGGGAGCTCCTACGAGCAGTACTTC.

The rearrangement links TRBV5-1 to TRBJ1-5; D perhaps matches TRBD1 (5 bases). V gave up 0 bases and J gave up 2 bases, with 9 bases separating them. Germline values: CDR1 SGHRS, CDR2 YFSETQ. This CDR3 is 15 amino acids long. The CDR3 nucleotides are TGCGCCAGCAGCTTGGCCGCGGGGGGCAATCAGCCCCAGCATTTT. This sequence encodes CASSLAAGGNQPQHF.

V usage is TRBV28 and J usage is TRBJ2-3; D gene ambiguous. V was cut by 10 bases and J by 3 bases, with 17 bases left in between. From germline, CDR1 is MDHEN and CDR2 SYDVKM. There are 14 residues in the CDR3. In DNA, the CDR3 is TGTGCCACTTCCATTACAAGTCTTACAGATACGCAGTATTTT. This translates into CATSITSLTDTQYF.

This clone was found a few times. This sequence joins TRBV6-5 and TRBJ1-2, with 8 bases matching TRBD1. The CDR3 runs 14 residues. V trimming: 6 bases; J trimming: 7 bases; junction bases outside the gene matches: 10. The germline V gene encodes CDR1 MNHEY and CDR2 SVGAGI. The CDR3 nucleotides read TGTGCCAGCAGGCGGGACAGGCAGGGGTTTGGCTACACCTTC. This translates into CASRRDRQGFGYTF.

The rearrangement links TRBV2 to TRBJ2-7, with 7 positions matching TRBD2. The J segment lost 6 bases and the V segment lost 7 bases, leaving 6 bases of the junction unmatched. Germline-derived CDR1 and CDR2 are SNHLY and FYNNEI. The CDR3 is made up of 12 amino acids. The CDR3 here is CASMGGMGEQYF. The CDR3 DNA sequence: TGTGCCAGCATGGGGGGGATGGGCGAGCAGTACTTC.

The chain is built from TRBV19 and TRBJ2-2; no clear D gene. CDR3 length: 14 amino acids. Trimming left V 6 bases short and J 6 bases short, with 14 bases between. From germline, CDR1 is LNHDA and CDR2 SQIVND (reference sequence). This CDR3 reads CASSESGYAGELFF. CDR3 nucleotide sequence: TGTGCCAGTAGCGAGTCAGGATATGCCGGGGAGCTGTTTTTT.

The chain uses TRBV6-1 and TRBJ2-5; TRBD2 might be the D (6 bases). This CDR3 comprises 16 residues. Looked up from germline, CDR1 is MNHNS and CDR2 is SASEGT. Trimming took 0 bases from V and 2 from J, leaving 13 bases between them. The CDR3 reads CASSEALSGVQETQYF. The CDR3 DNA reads TGTGCCAGCAGTGAAGCGCTTTCGGGGGTACAAGAGACCCAGTACTTC.

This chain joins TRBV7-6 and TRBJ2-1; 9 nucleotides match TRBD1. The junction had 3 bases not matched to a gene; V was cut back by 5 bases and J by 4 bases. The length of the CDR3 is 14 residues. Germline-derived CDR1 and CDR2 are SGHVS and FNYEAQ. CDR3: CASSRDRDYNEQFF. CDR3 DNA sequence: TGTGCCAGCAGCCGGGACAGGGATTACAATGAGCAGTTCTTC. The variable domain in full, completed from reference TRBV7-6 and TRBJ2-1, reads GAGVSQSPRYKVTKRGQDVALRCDPISGHVSLYWYRQALGQGPEFLTYFNYEAQQDKSGLPNDRFSAERPEGSISTLTIQRTEQRDSAMYRCASSRDRDYNEQFFGPGTRLTVL.

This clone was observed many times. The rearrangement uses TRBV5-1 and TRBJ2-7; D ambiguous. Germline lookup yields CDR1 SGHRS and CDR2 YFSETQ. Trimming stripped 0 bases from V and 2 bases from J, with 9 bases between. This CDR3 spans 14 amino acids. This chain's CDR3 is CASSLAEDPYEQYF. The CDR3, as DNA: TGCGCCAGCAGCTTGGCCGAGGATCCCTACGAGCAGTACTTC.

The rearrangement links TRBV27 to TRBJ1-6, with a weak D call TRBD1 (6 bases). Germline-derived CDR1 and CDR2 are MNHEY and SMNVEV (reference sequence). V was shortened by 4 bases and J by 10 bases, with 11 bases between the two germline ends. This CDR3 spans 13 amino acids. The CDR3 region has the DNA TGTGCCAGCAGTTCTTACAGGGACTCACCCCTCCACTTT. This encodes CASSSYRDSPLHF.

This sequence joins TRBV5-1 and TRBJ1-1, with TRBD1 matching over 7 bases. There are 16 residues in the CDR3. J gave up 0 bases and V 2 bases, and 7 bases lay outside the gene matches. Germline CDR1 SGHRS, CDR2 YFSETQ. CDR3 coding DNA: TGCGCCAGCAGCTTCAAAAGACAGGGAGTGAACACTGAAGCTTTCTTT. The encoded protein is CASSFKRQGVNTEAFF.

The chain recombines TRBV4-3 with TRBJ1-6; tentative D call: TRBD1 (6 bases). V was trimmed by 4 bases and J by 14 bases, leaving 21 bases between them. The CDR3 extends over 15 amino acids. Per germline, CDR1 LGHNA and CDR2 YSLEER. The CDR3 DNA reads TGCGCCAGCAGCCTAAACCGGGACACCGACGTCTCCCTCCACTTT. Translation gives CASSLNRDTDVSLHF.

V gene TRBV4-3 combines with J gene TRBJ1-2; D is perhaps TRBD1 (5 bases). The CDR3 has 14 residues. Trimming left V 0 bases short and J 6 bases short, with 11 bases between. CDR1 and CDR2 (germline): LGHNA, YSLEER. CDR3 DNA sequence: TGCGCCAGCAGCCAAGATTGGGGGGGTAATGGCTACACCTTC. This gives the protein CASSQDWGGNGYTF.

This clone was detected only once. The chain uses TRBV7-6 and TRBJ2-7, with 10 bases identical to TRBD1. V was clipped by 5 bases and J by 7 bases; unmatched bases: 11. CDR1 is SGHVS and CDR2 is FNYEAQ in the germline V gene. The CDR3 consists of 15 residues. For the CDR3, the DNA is TGTGCCAGCAGCCGGGGGACAGGGGACCTCAAGGAGCAGTACTTC. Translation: CASSRGTGDLKEQYF.

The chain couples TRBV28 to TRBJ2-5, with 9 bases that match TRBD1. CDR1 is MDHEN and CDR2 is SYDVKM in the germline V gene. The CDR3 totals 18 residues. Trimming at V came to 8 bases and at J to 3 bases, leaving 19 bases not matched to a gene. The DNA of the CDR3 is TGTGCCAGCTCAAGGGTCACGACAGGGGGGATGGAAAAAGAGACCCAGTACTTC. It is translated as CASSRVTTGGMEKETQYF.

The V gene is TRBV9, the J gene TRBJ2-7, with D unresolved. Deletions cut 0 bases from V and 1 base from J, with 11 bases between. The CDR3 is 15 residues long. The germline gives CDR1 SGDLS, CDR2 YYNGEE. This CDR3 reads CASSVAAANSYEQYF. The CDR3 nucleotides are TGTGCCAGCAGCGTAGCGGCAGCGAATTCCTACGAGCAGTACTTC.

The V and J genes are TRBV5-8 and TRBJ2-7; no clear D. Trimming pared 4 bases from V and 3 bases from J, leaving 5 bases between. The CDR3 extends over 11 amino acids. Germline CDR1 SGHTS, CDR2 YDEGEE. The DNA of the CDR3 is TGTGCCAGCAGCCCCTACTACGAGCAGTACTTC. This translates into CASSPYYEQYF.

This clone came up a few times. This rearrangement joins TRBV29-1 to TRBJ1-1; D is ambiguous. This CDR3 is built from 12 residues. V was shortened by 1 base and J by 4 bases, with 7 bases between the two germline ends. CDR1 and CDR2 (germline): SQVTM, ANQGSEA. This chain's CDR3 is CSVEVGVTEAFF. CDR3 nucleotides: TGCAGCGTTGAAGTCGGAGTCACTGAAGCTTTCTTT.

The CDR3: CASSGVAGLSSYNEQFF. The CDR3 DNA sequence: TGTGCCAGCAGTGGGGTAGCGGGCTTAAGCTCCTACAATGAGCAGTTCTTC. The V gene is TRBV2, the J gene TRBJ2-1; 7 bases match TRBD2. CDR3 length: 17 residues. Germline trimming cut 4 bases from V and 0 bases from J; bases unmatched to any gene: 9. CDR1 and CDR2 (germline): SNHLY, FYNNEI. The full variable domain, its missing parts supplied by reference TRBV2 and TRBJ2-1, is EPEVTQTPSHQVTQMGQEVILRCVPISNHLYFYWYRQILGQKVEFLVSFYNNEISEKSEIFDDQFSVERPDGSNFTLKIRSTKLEDSAMYFCASSGVAGLSSYNEQFFGPGTRLTVL.

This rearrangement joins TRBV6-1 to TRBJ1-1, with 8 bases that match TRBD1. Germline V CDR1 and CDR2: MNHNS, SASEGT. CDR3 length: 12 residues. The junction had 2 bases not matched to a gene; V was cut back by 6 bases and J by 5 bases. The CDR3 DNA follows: TGTGCCAGCAGAACAGGGGGGACTGAAGCTTTCTTT. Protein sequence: CASRTGGTEAFF.

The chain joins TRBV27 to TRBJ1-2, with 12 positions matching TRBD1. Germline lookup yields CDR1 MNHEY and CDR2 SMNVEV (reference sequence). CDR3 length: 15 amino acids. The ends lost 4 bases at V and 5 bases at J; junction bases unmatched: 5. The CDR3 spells CASSSGTGGVYGYTF. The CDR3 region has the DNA TGTGCCAGCAGTTCCGGGACAGGGGGCGTATATGGCTACACCTTC.

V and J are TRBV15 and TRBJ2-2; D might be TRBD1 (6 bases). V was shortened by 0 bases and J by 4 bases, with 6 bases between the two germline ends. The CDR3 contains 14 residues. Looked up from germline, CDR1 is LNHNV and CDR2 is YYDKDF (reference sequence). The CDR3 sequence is CATSRDRGTGELFF. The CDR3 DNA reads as TGTGCCACCAGCAGAGACAGGGGCACCGGGGAGCTGTTTTTT.